This T cell receptor beta chain came from a study of shared clonotypes between healthy human individuals. The repertoire was sequenced with immunoSEQ multiplex PCR; TCRdb's copy has only in-frame clones and lacks some. The table includes about 2.1 million clones, around 95% detected once. Positively selected for CCR7, the CD45RO-negative cells used as naive CD8 cells excluded terminally differentiated effector memory CD45RA+ cells. The source is a young man in good health. Some clones in this sample may be carry-over from other donors' samples. Sequencing used naive CD8+ T cells from PBMCs.

CDR3 DNA: TGTGCCACCAGCAGGGATAGGGAAGGCTTCCCGGGACTAGCCGGGGAGCTGTTTTTT. Amino acids: CATSRDREGFPGLAGELFF. The rearrangement uses TRBV15 and TRBJ2-2; 8 nucleotides line up with TRBD2. The CDR3 spans 19 residues. The germline gives CDR1 LNHNV, CDR2 YYDKDF (reference sequence). The V and J ends lost 3 bases and 6 bases, in that order; junction bases with no gene match: 18.